The clone carrying this T cell receptor beta chain was observed many times. The antigen remains unidentified. The source of the sample is a study of T-cell reconstitution after alpha-beta-depleted transplantation in children. Whole-study results and caveats: Reportedly, only several hundred clones from non-depleted graft cells drove alpha-beta T-cell counts at about two months.

V trimming: 0 bases; J trimming: 0 bases; junction bases outside the gene matches: 3. Germline CDR1 SGHRS, CDR2 YFSETQ. This CDR3 spans 15 amino acids. Unique molecular identifiers featured in how the TCRbeta library was prepared. TCRdb passed the PCR reads through MiXCR, listing each CDR3 protein once. Among 700,000 to 950,000 distinct CDR3 sequences listed, around 15% were seen once. V usage is TRBV5-1 and J usage is TRBJ2-7; TRBD2 matches at 7 bases. Sequenced here: PBMCs, mostly from graft donor cells, sampled 360 days after TCRalphabeta/CD19-depleted stem cell transplant. This receptor was obtained from a male patient younger than 18 who had a stem cell transplant for acute lymphoblastic leukemia, so the T cells may come from the graft donor. The CDR3 is CASSLGLASSYEQYF. Here the CDR3 DNA reads TGCGCCAGCAGCTTGGGACTAGCCAGCTCCTACGAGCAGTACTTC.